What follows is one T cell receptor (beta chain) and its context. The antigen remains undetermined. This entry is derived from a study of T cells after yellow fever vaccination. Study information: Fractions with few cells were prepared using SMART-Seq v4 Ultra Low Input. Study observations and caveats: Relatively few clonotypes were ones that appeared in both CD4 and CD8 compartments.

Via MiXCR, TCRdb re-called the 5' RACE reads, giving one row per CDR3 protein. The sample shows more than 450,000 distinct CDR3 sequences, just over 20% of them seen only once. The sequence came from a young man who received the YFV17D yellow fever vaccine. The sample here was PBMCs, taken 20 to 25 days after the first yellow fever vaccination.

CDR3 bases: TGCGCCAGCAGCGGACTAGCGGGGGCCCGGGGAGCTACAGATACGCAGTATTTT. Translating it yields CASSGLAGARGATDTQYF. The chain is built from TRBV5-1 and TRBJ2-3, with 13 bases aligning to TRBD2. V gave up 4 bases and J gave up 3 bases; unmatched junction bases: 11. In germline, CDR1 is SGHRS, CDR2 YFSETQ. The CDR3 runs to 18 residues.